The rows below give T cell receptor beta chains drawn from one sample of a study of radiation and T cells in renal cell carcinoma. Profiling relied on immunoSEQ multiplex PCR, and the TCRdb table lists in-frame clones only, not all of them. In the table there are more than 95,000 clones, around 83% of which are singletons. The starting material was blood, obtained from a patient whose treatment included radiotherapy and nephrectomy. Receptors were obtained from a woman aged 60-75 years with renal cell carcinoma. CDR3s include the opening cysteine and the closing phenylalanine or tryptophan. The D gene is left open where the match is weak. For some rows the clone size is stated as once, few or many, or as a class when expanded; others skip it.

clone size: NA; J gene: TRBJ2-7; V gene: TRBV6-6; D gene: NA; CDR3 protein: CASSYSSGPGPREQYF; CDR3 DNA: TGTGCCAGCAGTTACTCTTCGGGACCTGGTCCTCGCGAGCAGTACTTC
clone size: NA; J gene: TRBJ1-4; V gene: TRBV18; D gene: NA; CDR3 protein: CASSLRPAATNEKLFF; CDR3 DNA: TGTGCCAGCTCCCTCAGGCCAGCTGCAACTAATGAAAAACTGTTTTTT
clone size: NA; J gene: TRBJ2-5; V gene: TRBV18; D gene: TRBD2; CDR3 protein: CASSPPFPSGGAETQYF; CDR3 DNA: TGTGCCAGCTCACCACCGTTCCCCAGCGGGGGGGCGGAGACCCAGTACTTC
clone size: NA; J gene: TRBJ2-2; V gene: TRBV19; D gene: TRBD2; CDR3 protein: CASSMSPPRASGGTGELFF; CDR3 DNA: TGTGCCAGTAGTATGTCCCCCCCCCGGGCTAGCGGGGGCACCGGGGAGCTGTTTTTT
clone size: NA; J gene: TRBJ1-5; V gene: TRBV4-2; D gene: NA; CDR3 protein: CASSLTENQPQHF; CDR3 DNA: TGTGCCAGCAGCCTGACAGAGAATCAGCCCCAGCATTTT
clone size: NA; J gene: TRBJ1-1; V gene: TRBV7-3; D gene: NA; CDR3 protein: CASSLASVNTEAFF; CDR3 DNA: TGTGCCAGCAGCTTAGCCAGTGTGAACACTGAAGCTTTCTTT
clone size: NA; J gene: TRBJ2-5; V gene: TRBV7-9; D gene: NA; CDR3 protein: CASSPQGARETQYF; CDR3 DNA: TGTGCCAGCAGCCCACAAGGGGCGCGGGAGACCCAGTACTTC
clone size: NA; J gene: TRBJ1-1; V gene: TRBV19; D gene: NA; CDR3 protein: CATQRGLGGGTEAFF; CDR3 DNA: TGTGCCACCCAGAGGGGTCTGGGAGGGGGCACTGAAGCTTTCTTT
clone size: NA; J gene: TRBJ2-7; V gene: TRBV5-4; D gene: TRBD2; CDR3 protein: CASSAGLAAYEQYF; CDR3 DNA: TGTGCCAGCAGCGCGGGACTAGCGGCCTACGAGCAGTACTTC
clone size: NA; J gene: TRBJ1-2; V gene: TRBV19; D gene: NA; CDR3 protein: CASRLDGYTF; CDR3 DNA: TGTGCCAGTAGGTTAGATGGCTACACCTTC
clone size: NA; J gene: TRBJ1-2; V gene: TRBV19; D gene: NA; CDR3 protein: CASSIGRSITAGYTF; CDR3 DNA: TGTGCCAGTAGTATTGGCAGGTCTATTACAGCGGGCTACACCTTC
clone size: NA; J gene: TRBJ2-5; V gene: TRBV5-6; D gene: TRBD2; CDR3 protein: CASSFALAGMETQYF; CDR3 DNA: TGTGCCAGCAGCTTTGCACTAGCGGGAATGGAGACCCAGTACTTC
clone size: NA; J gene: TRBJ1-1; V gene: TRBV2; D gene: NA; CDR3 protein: CASSPGHSEAFF; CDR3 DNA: TGTGCCAGCAGTCCGGGACATTCTGAAGCTTTCTTT
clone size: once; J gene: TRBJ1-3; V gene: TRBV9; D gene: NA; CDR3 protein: CASSPQGSSGNTIYF; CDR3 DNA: TGTGCCAGCAGCCCCCAAGGTAGCTCTGGAAACACCATATATTTT
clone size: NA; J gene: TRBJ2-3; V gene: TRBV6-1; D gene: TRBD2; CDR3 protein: CASRGAGGNTDTQYF; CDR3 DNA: TGTGCCAGCAGGGGAGCGGGGGGCAACACAGATACGCAGTATTTT
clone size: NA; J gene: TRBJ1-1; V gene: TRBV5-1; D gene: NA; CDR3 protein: CASSLKGPPPEAFF; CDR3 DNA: TGCGCCAGCAGCTTGAAAGGGCCTCCCCCTGAAGCTTTCTTT
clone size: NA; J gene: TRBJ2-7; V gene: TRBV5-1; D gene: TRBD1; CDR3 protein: CASSWPRTQGNHYEQYF; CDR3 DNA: TGCGCCAGCAGCTGGCCCCGAACACAGGGGAATCACTACGAGCAGTACTTC
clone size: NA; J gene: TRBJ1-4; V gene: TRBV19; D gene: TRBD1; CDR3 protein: CASRLTPGQGNEKLFF; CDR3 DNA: TGTGCCAGTAGGCTCACTCCGGGACAGGGGAATGAAAAACTGTTTTTT
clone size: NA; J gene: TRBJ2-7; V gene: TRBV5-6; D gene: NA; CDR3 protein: CASSARTEYEQYF; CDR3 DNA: TGTGCCAGCAGCGCTAGGACAGAGTACGAGCAGTACTTC
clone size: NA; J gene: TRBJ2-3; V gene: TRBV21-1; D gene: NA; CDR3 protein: CASSKRGAGTDTQYF; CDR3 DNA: TGTGCCAGCAGCAAACGGGGGGCTGGCACAGATACGCAGTATTTT
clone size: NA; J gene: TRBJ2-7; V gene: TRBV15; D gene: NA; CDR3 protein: CATSREMGASSYEQYF; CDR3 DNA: TGTGCCACCAGCAGAGAGATGGGAGCCTCTTCCTACGAGCAGTACTTC
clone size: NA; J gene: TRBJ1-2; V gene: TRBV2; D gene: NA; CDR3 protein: CASRGQNYGYTF; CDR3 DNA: TGTGCCAGCAGAGGACAGAACTATGGCTACACCTTC
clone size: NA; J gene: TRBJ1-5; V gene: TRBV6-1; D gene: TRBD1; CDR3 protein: CASNEQGWNQPQHF; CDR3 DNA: TGTGCCAGCAACGAACAGGGGTGGAATCAGCCCCAGCATTTT
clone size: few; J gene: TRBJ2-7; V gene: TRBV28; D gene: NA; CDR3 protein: CASSPPGVVYEQYF; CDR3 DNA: TGTGCCAGCAGTCCCCCCGGGGTGGTCTACGAGCAGTACTTC
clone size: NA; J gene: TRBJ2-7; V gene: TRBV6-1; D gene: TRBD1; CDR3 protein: CASTERWDRVGEQYF; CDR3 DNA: TGTGCCAGCACCGAAAGGTGGGACAGGGTGGGCGAGCAGTACTTC
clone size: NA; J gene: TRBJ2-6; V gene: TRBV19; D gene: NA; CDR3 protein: CASSIIRPSSSGANVLTF; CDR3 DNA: TGTGCCAGTAGTATCATCAGGCCCTCTAGCTCTGGGGCCAACGTCCTGACTTTC
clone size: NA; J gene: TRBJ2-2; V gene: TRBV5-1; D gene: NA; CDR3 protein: CASSLNLNTGELFF; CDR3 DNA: TGCGCCAGCAGCTTGAACCTCAACACCGGGGAGCTGTTTTTT
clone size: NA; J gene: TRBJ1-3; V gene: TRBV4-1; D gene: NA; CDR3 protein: CASSQATVIGNTIYF; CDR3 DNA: TGCGCCAGCAGCCAAGCGACAGTGATCGGAAACACCATATATTTT
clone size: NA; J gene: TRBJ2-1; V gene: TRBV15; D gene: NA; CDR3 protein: CATSRPEISNEQFF; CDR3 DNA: TGTGCCACCAGCAGGCCGGAGATTTCGAATGAGCAGTTCTTC
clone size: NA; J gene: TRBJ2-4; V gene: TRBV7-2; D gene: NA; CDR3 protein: CASSPRASPAKNIQYF; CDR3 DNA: TGTGCCAGCAGCCCGCGGGCCTCCCCAGCCAAAAACATTCAGTACTTC
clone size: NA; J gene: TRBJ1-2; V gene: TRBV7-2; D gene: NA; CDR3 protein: CASSLGGRHYGYTF; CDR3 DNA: TGTGCCAGCAGCTTGGGGGGGCGTCACTATGGCTACACCTTC
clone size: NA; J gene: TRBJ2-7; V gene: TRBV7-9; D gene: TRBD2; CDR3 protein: CASSLGLRDEQYF; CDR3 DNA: TGTGCCAGCAGCCTGGGACTAAGAGACGAGCAGTACTTC
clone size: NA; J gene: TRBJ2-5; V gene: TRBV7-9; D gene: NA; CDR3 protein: CASSQQQEVVETQYF; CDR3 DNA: TGTGCCAGCAGCCAACAACAGGAGGTTGTAGAGACCCAGTACTTC
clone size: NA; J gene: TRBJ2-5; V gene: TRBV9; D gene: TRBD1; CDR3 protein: CASSSSQGAGETQYF; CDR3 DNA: TGTGCCAGCAGCAGCTCACAGGGGGCGGGGGAGACCCAGTACTTC
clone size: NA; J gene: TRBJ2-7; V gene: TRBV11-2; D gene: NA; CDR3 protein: CASSLDVGGEQYF; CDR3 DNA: TGTGCCAGCAGCTTAGACGTGGGAGGTGAGCAGTACTTC
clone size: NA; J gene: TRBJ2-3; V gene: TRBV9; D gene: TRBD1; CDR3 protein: CASSVDGQGADTQYF; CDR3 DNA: TGTGCCAGCAGCGTAGATGGACAGGGGGCAGATACGCAGTATTTT
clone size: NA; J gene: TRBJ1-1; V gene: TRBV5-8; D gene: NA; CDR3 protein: CASTRGPANTEAFF; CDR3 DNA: TGTGCCAGCACCCGGGGGCCGGCGAACACTGAAGCTTTCTTT
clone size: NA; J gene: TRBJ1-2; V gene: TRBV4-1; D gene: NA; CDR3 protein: CASSQDRGGYGYTF; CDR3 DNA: TGCGCCAGCAGCCAAGATCGGGGGGGGTATGGCTACACCTTC
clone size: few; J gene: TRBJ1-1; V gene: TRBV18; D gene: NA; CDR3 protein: CASSSNQGNTEAFF; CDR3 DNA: TGTGCCAGCTCATCAAATCAGGGTAACACTGAAGCTTTCTTT
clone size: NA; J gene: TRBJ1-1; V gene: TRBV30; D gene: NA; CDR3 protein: CAWSRGGGTEAFF; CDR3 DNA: TGTGCCTGGAGTAGGGGAGGGGGGACTGAAGCTTTCTTT
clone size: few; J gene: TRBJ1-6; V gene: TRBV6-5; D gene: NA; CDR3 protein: CASSQQGRASPLHF; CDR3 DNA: TGTGCCAGCAGTCAACAGGGAAGGGCGTCACCCCTCCACTTT
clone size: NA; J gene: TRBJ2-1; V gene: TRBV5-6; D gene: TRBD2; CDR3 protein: CASSTTSGARNEQFF; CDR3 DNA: TGTGCCAGCAGCACGACTAGCGGGGCGAGGAATGAGCAGTTCTTC
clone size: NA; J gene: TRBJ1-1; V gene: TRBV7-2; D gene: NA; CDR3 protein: CASSSYRGYTEAFF; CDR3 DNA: TGTGCCAGCAGCTCCTATAGGGGGTACACTGAAGCTTTCTTT
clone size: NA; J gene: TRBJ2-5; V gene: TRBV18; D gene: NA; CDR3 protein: CASSPPPGSEQETQYF; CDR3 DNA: TGTGCCAGCTCACCCCCCCCGGGGAGTGAGCAAGAGACCCAGTACTTC
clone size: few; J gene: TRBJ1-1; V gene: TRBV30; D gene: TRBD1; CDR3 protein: CAWSRTGSSPEAFF; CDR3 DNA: TGTGCCTGGAGCAGGACAGGGAGTAGCCCTGAAGCTTTCTTT
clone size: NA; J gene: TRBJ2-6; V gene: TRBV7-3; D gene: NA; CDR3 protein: CASSWGRGSGANVLTF; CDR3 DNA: TGTGCCAGCAGCTGGGGCAGGGGCTCTGGGGCCAACGTCCTGACTTTC
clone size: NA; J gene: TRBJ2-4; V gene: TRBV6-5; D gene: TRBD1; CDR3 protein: CAIRTGALSNIQYF; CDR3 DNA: TGTGCCATTCGTACAGGGGCGTTGTCGAACATTCAGTACTTC
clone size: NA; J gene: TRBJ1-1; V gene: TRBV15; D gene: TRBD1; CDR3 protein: CATSQGQGPTEAFF; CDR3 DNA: TGTGCCACCAGTCAGGGACAGGGGCCCACTGAAGCTTTCTTT